This passage covers 25 T cell receptor beta chains from one sample sequenced in a study of T-cell memory formation after mild COVID-19 listed by TCRdb under 2021. Library preparation employed 5' RACE. The sequencer listed for this sample is Illumina NovaSeq 6000. The raw public data were reprocessed by TCRdb itself: fastp quality trimming at Q25, MiXCR clonotype calling, in-frame beta chains only. Rows are combined by CDR3 protein, so each entry shows the most common genes and DNA. This sample has under 300,000 distinct CDR3 sequences in its table, and less than 9.5% of those were observed once. About 20% of the sample is taken by the ten largest. Material for sequencing was PBMCs or a T cell subset sorted from them (not recorded which). All receptors come from a man between 18 and 35 years old who had mild COVID-19 (a few samples of this study predate the infection). The sample titles of this study are shuffled in the database, so cell type and time point are left out; the donor was told from shared clones.

A few counts support this clonotype. The rearrangement joins TRBV20-1 to TRBJ2-5; the match to TRBD1 covers 8 bases. Per germline, CDR1 DFQATT and CDR2 SNEGSKA (reference sequence). The CDR3 contains 14 residues. With V trimmed by 0 bases and J by 7 bases, 7 bases remained unmatched. In DNA, the CDR3 is TGCAGTGCTAGAGATCGGACAGGGCCATGGACCCAGTACTTC. Translating gives CSARDRTGPWTQYF.

In this sample, this clonotype turned up many times. The rearrangement joins TRBV5-1 to TRBJ2-3; D is ambiguous. CDR1 SGHRS and CDR2 YFSETQ come from the germline V gene. The CDR3 contains 14 residues. V gave up 4 bases and J gave up 5 bases, with 14 bases separating them. This CDR3 is CASSPTNPGDTQYF. The CDR3 DNA follows: TGCGCCAGCAGCCCAACTAATCCGGGAGATACGCAGTATTTT. The variable domain in full, completed from reference TRBV5-1 and TRBJ2-3, reads KAGVTQTPRYLIKTRGQQVTLSCSPISGHRSVSWYQQTPGQGLQFLFEYFSETQRNKGNFPGRFSGRQFSNSRSEMNVSTLELGDSALYLCASSPTNPGDTQYFGPGTRLTVL.

This clonotype was seen more than once but under ten times. The J gene is TRBJ1-2, the V gene TRBV7-9; 8 nucleotides agree with TRBD1. CDR1 and CDR2 from the germline V gene are SEHNR and FQNEAQ (reference sequence). V gave up 4 bases and J gave up 1 base; unmatched junction bases: 11. The CDR3 length is 17 residues. In DNA, the CDR3 is TGTGCCAGCAGCTCTACCGGGACAGGACGCCGTAACTATGGCTACACCTTC. Its protein product is CASSSTGTGRRNYGYTF.

This clonotype occurred many times. V and J are TRBV5-1 and TRBJ1-6; D not resolved. This CDR3 is built from 15 residues. Trimming left V 0 bases short and J 4 bases short, with 8 bases between. The V gene's germline CDR1 is SGHRS and CDR2 YFSETQ. CDR3 loop: CASSLAADYNSPLHF. As DNA, the CDR3 is TGCGCCAGCAGCTTGGCTGCGGATTATAATTCACCCCTCCACTTT.

The chain combines TRBV27 with TRBJ2-3; D remains unclear. CDR3 size: 12 residues. Trimming shortened V by 4 bases and J by 13 bases, and 15 bases separated the two germline ends. CDR1 and CDR2 (germline): MNHEY, SMNVEV (reference sequence). The CDR3 reads CASSSSQISEYF. The CDR3 DNA is TGTGCCAGCAGTTCCTCTCAGATTTCGGAGTATTTT.

This clonotype was recorded many times. In DNA form, the CDR3 reads TGTGCCAGCCTTGGACAGTCTCTCGACCTGTACCACTTT. This codes for CASLGQSLDLYHF. The chain links TRBV2 to TRBJ1-6; maybe TRBD1 (6 bases). The CDR3 spans 13 residues. V lost 8 bases, J lost 18 bases, and 23 bases lay in between. In germline, CDR1 is SNHLY, CDR2 FYNNEI.

The genes are TRBV6-5 and TRBJ1-1, with 9 bases identical to TRBD1. The trim removed 0 bases at V and 10 bases at J, leaving 12 bases unmatched. The germline V gene encodes CDR1 MNHEY and CDR2 SVGAGI. The CDR3 contains 16 residues. CDR3 amino acids: CASSYSGTGPYGRAFF. As DNA, the CDR3 is TGTGCCAGCAGTTACTCGGGGACAGGGCCGTACGGAAGAGCTTTCTTT.

This clonotype was counted only a few times. J is TRBJ2-7 and V is TRBV11-2, with D tentatively TRBD2 (5 bases). Trimming removed 3 bases from V and 0 bases from J, with 15 bases in between. This CDR3 spans 16 amino acids. Germline V CDR1 and CDR2: SGHAT, FQNNGV. Here the CDR3 DNA reads TGTGCCAGCAGCTTTGCGGCGGGTAGGAGCTCCTACGAGCAGTACTTC. Its translation is CASSFAAGRSSYEQYF.

This rearrangement joins TRBV5-1 to TRBJ2-3; D unclear. Trimming took off 0 bases at V and 3 bases at J, with 8 bases between the two ends. CDR1 and CDR2 from the germline V gene are SGHRS and YFSETQ. The CDR3 is 14 residues long. The CDR3 loop reads CASSLGQFTDTQYF. DNA of the CDR3: TGCGCCAGCAGCTTGGGGCAGTTTACAGATACGCAGTATTTT.

This clonotype appeared a few times. V and J are TRBV3-1 and TRBJ2-5; 12 bases are a match to TRBD2. V lost 8 bases to trimming and J lost 3 bases; unmatched junction nucleotides: 1. The germline CDR1 and CDR2 sequences are LGHDT and YNNKEL (reference sequence). The CDR3 contains 13 residues. The CDR3 DNA sequence: TGTGCCAGCCGGACTAGCGGGGAAGAGACCCAGTACTTC. This codes for CASRTSGEETQYF.

J is TRBJ1-3 and V is TRBV2; D not resolved. Germline loops: CDR1 SNHLY, CDR2 FYNNEI. The CDR3 has 14 residues. Deletions cut 1 base from V and 1 base from J, with 5 bases between. The CDR3 is CASSEVFSGNTIYF. The CDR3 bases are TGTGCCAGCAGTGAAGTATTTTCTGGAAACACCATATATTTT.

This chain uses TRBV2 with TRBJ2-1, with TRBD2 identical over 13 bases. Trimming took 8 bases from V and 5 from J; bases not matched to a gene: 9. This CDR3 region has 16 residues. Germline CDR1 SNHLY, CDR2 FYNNEI. The CDR3 region is CASQTLGLAGDNEQFF. The CDR3 nucleotides read TGTGCCAGCCAGACTCTCGGACTAGCGGGGGACAATGAGCAGTTCTTC.

This clonotype was seen a few times. V usage is TRBV20-1 and J usage is TRBJ2-5, with 7 nucleotides matching TRBD2. The CDR3 is 12 amino acids. Germline values: CDR1 DFQATT, CDR2 SNEGSKA (reference sequence). V lost 3 bases, J lost 5 bases, and 3 bases stayed unmatched. The CDR3 sequence: CSASRGEETQYF. In DNA, the CDR3 is TGCAGTGCTAGTCGGGGGGAGGAGACCCAGTACTTC.

This clonotype was seen at least ten times. The rearrangement links TRBV16 to TRBJ1-1; D remains unclear. V gave up 2 bases and J gave up 0 bases, with 4 bases separating them. Germline V gene sequence: CDR1 KGHSY, CDR2 FQNENV. This CDR3 has 13 residues. CDR3 DNA: TGTGCCAGCAGCCAAACCTTGAACACTGAAGCTTTCTTT. Translating gives CASSQTLNTEAFF.

The chain employs TRBV12-3 or TRBV12-4 and TRBJ2-1; the D gene is possibly TRBD2 (7 bases). The V end lost 5 bases, the J end lost 6 bases, and 11 bases lay between the germline ends. The CDR3 consists of 13 residues. Here the CDR3 DNA reads TGTGCCAGCAGTGCGGGGGCGATCAATGAGCAGTTCTTC. Amino acids: CASSAGAINEQFF.

CDR3 loop: CASSSGAPYEQYV. In DNA, the CDR3 is TGTGCCAGCAGTTCAGGGGCTCCGTACGAGCAGTACGTC. J is TRBJ2-7 and V is TRBV28; D perhaps matches TRBD1 (6 bases). This CDR3 region has 13 residues. CDR1 is MDHEN and CDR2 is SYDVKM in the germline V gene. V was shortened by 4 bases and J by 4 bases, with 11 bases between the two germline ends.

This clonotype was seen a few times. The chain recombines TRBV7-9 with TRBJ1-5, with a tentative D call TRBD1 (6 bases). CDR3 length: 14 residues. V dropped 5 bases and J dropped 4 bases, with 12 bases sitting between them. The germline gives CDR1 SEHNR, CDR2 FQNEAQ (reference sequence). CDR3 amino acids: CASSPSTGNQPQHF. The CDR3 nucleotides read TGTGCCAGCAGCCCATCCACAGGGAATCAGCCCCAGCATTTT.

The chain recombines TRBV9 with TRBJ2-3; D gene ambiguous. The CDR3 runs 14 residues. Germline V gene sequence: CDR1 SGDLS, CDR2 YYNGEE. V gave up 0 bases and J gave up 6 bases, with 11 bases separating them. The CDR3 DNA reads as TGTGCCAGCAGCGTAGACAGCCGCCACGATACGCAGTATTTT. Protein sequence: CASSVDSRHDTQYF.

This clonotype was seen more than once but under ten times. V is TRBV5-6 and J is TRBJ2-3; TRBD2 agrees at 9 bases. This CDR3 contains 19 residues. Germline loops: CDR1 SGHDT, CDR2 YYEEEE. V was pared by 4 bases and J by 5 bases, with 20 bases of the junction left unmatched. In nucleotides, the CDR3 is TGTGCCAGCAGCCCCCTTGGGAGTTTCAGCGGGGGGCATCAAGATACGCAGTATTTT. It translates to CASSPLGSFSGGHQDTQYF.

In this sample, this clonotype turned up a few times. The chain joins TRBV7-2 to TRBJ2-7; TRBD1 is a possible D gene (5 bases). The CDR3 has 14 amino acids. Looked up from germline, CDR1 is SGHTA and CDR2 is FQGNSA. V lost 0 bases, J lost 5 bases, and 11 bases lay in between. The CDR3 DNA reads TGTGCCAGCAGCTTAGCACAGGCCTCGGACGAGCAGTACTTC. This translates into CASSLAQASDEQYF. The entire variable domain, with the rest obtained from reference TRBV7-2 and TRBJ2-7, is as follows: GAGVSQSPSNKVTEKGKDVELRCDPISGHTALYWYRQSLGQGLEFLIYFQGNSAPDKSGLPSDRFSAERTGGSVSTLTIQRTQQEDSAVYLCASSLAQASDEQYFGPGTRLTVT.

This rearrangement joins TRBV6-1 to TRBJ2-7; a possible D gene is TRBD2 (6 bases). The germline CDR1 and CDR2 sequences are MNHNS and SASEGT. Trimming removed 7 bases at V and 2 bases at J, with 12 bases between. This CDR3 region has 13 residues. The CDR3 nucleotides are TGTGCCAGCACCTGGGACTCCACCTACGAGCAGTACGTC. Its translation is CASTWDSTYEQYV.

The gene calls are TRBV28 and TRBJ2-1, with TRBD1 matching 9 bases. The CDR3 totals 14 residues. V gave up 5 bases and J gave up 13 bases; unmatched junction bases: 12. CDR1 is MDHEN and CDR2 is SYDVKM in the germline V gene. The CDR3 DNA reads as TGTGCCAGCAGTAGATGGGGCCACAGGGGGCTCCAGTTCTTC. It specifies CASSRWGHRGLQFF.

This clonotype was detected many times. The V gene is TRBV4-1, the J gene TRBJ2-1; perhaps TRBD1 as D (5 bases). V was clipped by 0 bases and J by 1 base, with 10 bases between them. Germline V gene lookup returns CDR1 MGHRA and CDR2 YSYEKL. The CDR3 extends over 16 amino acids. The CDR3 protein is CASSQEGPGSYNEQFF. For the CDR3, the DNA is TGCGCCAGCAGCCAAGAGGGGCCCGGATCCTACAATGAGCAGTTCTTC.

This chain joins TRBV28 and TRBJ1-2; D call uncertain. Trimming removed 2 bases from V and 8 bases from J, with 6 bases in between. The CDR3 loop spans 11 amino acids. Germline V CDR1 and CDR2: MDHEN, SYDVKM. The CDR3 here is CASSLHRGYTF. CDR3 bases: TGTGCCAGCAGTTTACATCGGGGCTACACCTTC.

At least ten counts were recorded for this clonotype. This chain joins TRBV12-3 or TRBV12-4 and TRBJ2-2, with D possibly TRBD1 on 6 matching bases. The CDR3 is 16 residues long. V was pared by 6 bases and J by 4 bases, with 18 bases between. The CDR3 region is CASSQPGGRGTGELFF. The CDR3 DNA sequence: TGTGCCAGCAGCCAGCCAGGTGGCAGGGGCACCGGGGAGCTGTTTTTT.